These T cell receptor beta chains were read from a single sample in a study of shared clonotypes between healthy human individuals. The assay was immunoSEQ multiplex PCR, and TCRdb's table has in-frame clones only and misses some. Seen here are about 2.2 million clones, 85% to 95% observed once, and the top ten hold more than 1.5%. Sequences were obtained from naive CD8+ T cells from PBMCs. The source is a man younger than 30 in good health. Some clones in this sample may be carry-over from other donors' samples. Each CDR3 is given with its conserved first and last residue. A D gene is named only where the DNA matches it firmly. Clone size is given for some rows only: seen once, a few or many times, or a class if the clone is expanded.

d_call: NA
v_call: TRBV7-2
j_call: TRBJ2-1
clone_size: NA
cdr3_nt: TGTGCCAGCAGCTCCTTCCGGCACAGAAATGAGCAGTTCTTC
cdr3_aa: CASSSFRHRNEQFF

d_call: TRBD2
v_call: TRBV9
j_call: TRBJ2-7
clone_size: NA
cdr3_nt: TGTGCCAGCAGCGTTCGGCGGGAGGGCCACCCTAACGAGCAGTACTTC
cdr3_aa: CASSVRREGHPNEQYF

d_call: TRBD1
v_call: TRBV15
j_call: TRBJ1-5
clone_size: once
cdr3_nt: TGTGCCACCAGCAGAGATCAGCCAGGGGGATATAGCAATCAGCCCCAGCATTTT
cdr3_aa: CATSRDQPGGYSNQPQHF

d_call: NA
v_call: TRBV19
j_call: TRBJ2-5
clone_size: NA
cdr3_nt: TGTGCCAGTAGTAATGAACCCGACGGGTTCCAAGAGACCCAGTACTTC
cdr3_aa: CASSNEPDGFQETQYF

d_call: TRBD1
v_call: TRBV7-2
j_call: TRBJ1-2
clone_size: NA
cdr3_nt: TGTGCCAGCAGCCACCGGGACAGACTTCACTATGGCTACACCTTC
cdr3_aa: CASSHRDRLHYGYTF

d_call: NA
v_call: TRBV19
j_call: TRBJ1-2
clone_size: NA
cdr3_nt: TGTGCCAGTACCCCCCTGGAGGGGCGAATCAATGGCTACACCTTC
cdr3_aa: CASTPLEGRINGYTF

d_call: TRBD1
v_call: TRBV2
j_call: TRBJ2-7
clone_size: NA
cdr3_nt: TGTGCCAGCAGGAGGGGGACAGGGGGTCCCCACGAGCAGTACTTC
cdr3_aa: CASRRGTGGPHEQYF

d_call: NA
v_call: TRBV28
j_call: TRBJ1-2
clone_size: NA
cdr3_nt: TGTGCCAGCAGCATCGTAGGGGGCTATGGCTACACCTTC
cdr3_aa: CASSIVGGYGYTF

d_call: NA
v_call: TRBV7-2
j_call: TRBJ2-7
clone_size: once
cdr3_nt: TGTGCCAGCAGCTTAGGCGGAGGGGCCCCCTACGAGCAGTACTTC
cdr3_aa: CASSLGGGAPYEQYF

d_call: TRBD1
v_call: TRBV27
j_call: TRBJ2-7
clone_size: NA
cdr3_nt: TGTGCCAGCATGACAGGGTACGAGCAGTACTTC
cdr3_aa: CASMTGYEQYF

d_call: NA
v_call: TRBV6-5
j_call: TRBJ1-1
clone_size: NA
cdr3_nt: TGTGCCAGCAGTTACACGGCGGCGAACACTGAAGCTTTCTTT
cdr3_aa: CASSYTAANTEAFF

d_call: NA
v_call: TRBV7-9
j_call: TRBJ2-1
clone_size: NA
cdr3_nt: TGTGCCAGCAGTCTATTGGGGGATGAGCAGTTCTTC
cdr3_aa: CASSLLGDEQFF

d_call: NA
v_call: TRBV4-1
j_call: TRBJ2-5
clone_size: NA
cdr3_nt: TGCGCCAGCAGCCAAGACGGGGCCCCGGTGGAGACCCAGTACTTC
cdr3_aa: CASSQDGAPVETQYF

d_call: NA
v_call: TRBV29-1
j_call: TRBJ2-3
clone_size: once
cdr3_nt: TGCAGCGTTGAGCGTAGGGAAACAGATACGCAGTATTTT
cdr3_aa: CSVERRETDTQYF

d_call: NA
v_call: TRBV28
j_call: TRBJ2-3
clone_size: NA
cdr3_nt: TGTGCCAGCAGTTTACTACGAAGCCGGCCCACAGATACGCAGTATTTT
cdr3_aa: CASSLLRSRPTDTQYF

d_call: NA
v_call: TRBV27
j_call: TRBJ2-3
clone_size: NA
cdr3_nt: TGTGCCAGCAGTTCACGGTTCCGGGTGGATACGCAGTATTTT
cdr3_aa: CASSSRFRVDTQYF

d_call: TRBD2
v_call: TRBV27
j_call: TRBJ2-7
clone_size: NA
cdr3_nt: TGTGCCAGCAGTTACACAACACTAGCGGGGGTCCCCTACGAGCAGTACTTC
cdr3_aa: CASSYTTLAGVPYEQYF

d_call: NA
v_call: TRBV21-1
j_call: TRBJ1-1
clone_size: few
cdr3_nt: TGTGCCAGGGGGGGAGGACAGGTCCACCTCGACACTGAAGCTTTCTTT
cdr3_aa: CARGGGQVHLDTEAFF

d_call: TRBD2
v_call: TRBV28
j_call: TRBJ2-1
clone_size: NA
cdr3_nt: TGTGCCAGCAAACTAGCGGGAGAACTCCTTGAGCAGTTCTTC
cdr3_aa: CASKLAGELLEQFF

d_call: TRBD1
v_call: TRBV5-4
j_call: TRBJ1-1
clone_size: NA
cdr3_nt: TGTGCCAGCAGCGCTAGGGACAGGGGGAACACTGAAGCTTTCTTT
cdr3_aa: CASSARDRGNTEAFF

d_call: TRBD2
v_call: TRBV28
j_call: TRBJ2-7
clone_size: NA
cdr3_nt: TGTGCCAGCAGTTTATCCCGACTAGCGGACGAGCAGTACTTC
cdr3_aa: CASSLSRLADEQYF

d_call: NA
v_call: TRBV30
j_call: TRBJ2-7
clone_size: NA
cdr3_nt: TGTGCCTGGGATTTGGGGTATGGTGTCCACGAGCAGTACTTC
cdr3_aa: CAWDLGYGVHEQYF

d_call: TRBD2
v_call: TRBV27
j_call: TRBJ2-1
clone_size: NA
cdr3_nt: TGTGCCAGCAGTTTACACCCGGGGGAGGGCTACAATGAGCAGTTCTTC
cdr3_aa: CASSLHPGEGYNEQFF

d_call: NA
v_call: TRBV13
j_call: TRBJ2-7
clone_size: NA
cdr3_nt: TGTGCCAGCAGCTTCCAGGTATCGTACGAGCAGTACTTC
cdr3_aa: CASSFQVSYEQYF

d_call: NA
v_call: TRBV10-2
j_call: TRBJ2-1
clone_size: NA
cdr3_nt: TGCGCCAGCAGTGAGTGGGGCGGGAATGAGCAGTTCTTC
cdr3_aa: CASSEWGGNEQFF

d_call: NA
v_call: TRBV7-9
j_call: TRBJ1-5
clone_size: NA
cdr3_nt: TGTGCCAGCAGCTTAGAGGGGCCCGCAGATCAGCCCCAGCATTTT
cdr3_aa: CASSLEGPADQPQHF

d_call: TRBD2
v_call: TRBV6-6
j_call: TRBJ2-1
clone_size: once
cdr3_nt: TGTGCCAGCAGAGGGACTAGCGGGCGTTGGATGAATGAGCAGTTCTTC
cdr3_aa: CASRGTSGRWMNEQFF

d_call: NA
v_call: TRBV19
j_call: TRBJ2-2
clone_size: NA
cdr3_nt: TGTGCCAGTAGTATTATGCCTGGGAGCGGGGAGCTGTTTTTT
cdr3_aa: CASSIMPGSGELFF